The 26 T cell receptor beta chains presented below share a single source sample, sequenced in a study of Graves' ophthalmopathy and Graves' hyperthyroidism. Researchers took RNA transcripts and amplified TCR beta CDR3 regions from them. Investigators did first-round RT-PCR with HTBI primers, then second-round multiplex PCR. One entry per CDR3 protein results from TCRdb running MiXCR on the multiplex PCR reads. The sample shows roughly 400,000 distinct CDR3 sequences, 17% of them seen only once. Sequencing used peripheral blood. These receptors all come from an adult woman with stable Graves' hyperthyroidism.

This clonotype was observed at least ten times. J is TRBJ2-7 and V is TRBV11-3; 11 positions match TRBD2. With V trimmed by 0 bases and J by 1 base, 2 bases remained unmatched. Per germline, CDR1 SGHNT and CDR2 YENEEA. The CDR3 covers 16 residues. The CDR3: CASSLDLAGGSYEQYF. DNA of the CDR3: TGTGCCAGCAGCTTAGATCTAGCGGGAGGTTCCTACGAGCAGTACTTC.

This clonotype was recorded many times. The chain has TRBV12-3 or TRBV12-4 and TRBJ1-6; D may be TRBD1 (6 bases). The CDR3 sequence is 14 residues long. V was clipped by 6 bases and J by 3 bases, with 9 bases between them. The CDR3 is CASRLDSYNSPLHF. CDR3 DNA: TGTGCCAGCAGATTGGACAGCTATAATTCACCCCTCCACTTT.

There are many counts of this clonotype. The rearrangement joins TRBV28 to TRBJ2-7; tentatively, D is TRBD1 or TRBD2 (6 bases each). The CDR3 contains 14 residues. V dropped 3 bases and J dropped 5 bases, with 14 bases sitting between them. Germline CDR1 MDHEN, CDR2 SYDVKM. This chain's CDR3 is CASSFQRRGDEQYF. The CDR3, as DNA: TGTGCCAGCAGTTTTCAGCGGAGGGGGGACGAGCAGTACTTC. The full variable domain, rest sourced from reference TRBV28 and TRBJ2-7, is DVKVTQSSRYLVKRTGEKVFLECVQDMDHENMFWYRQDPGLGLRLIYFSYDVKMKEKGDIPEGYSVSREKKERFSLILESASTNQTSMYLCASSFQRRGDEQYFGPGTRLTVT.

There are many counts of this clonotype. The rearrangement uses TRBV28 and TRBJ2-5; D might be TRBD1 (6 bases). Germline V gives CDR1 MDHEN, CDR2 SYDVKM. This CDR3 contains 14 residues. The V and J ends lost 4 bases and 5 bases respectively, with 14 bases between them. CDR3 sequence: CASSSAGDRETQYF. CDR3 coding DNA: TGTGCCAGCAGTTCAGCAGGGGATCGGGAGACCCAGTACTTC.

Turning to this clonotype: One junction end does not reproduce the germline sequence, and a read error may be involved. The genes are TRBV10-3 and TRBJ1-1; D unclear. The germline V gene encodes CDR1 ENHRY and CDR2 SYGVKD. The CDR3 is 17 residues long. The CDR3 protein is CAISGVGSIGWNTEAFF. The CDR3 DNA sequence: TGTGCTATCAGTGGAGTCGGCAGTATAGGGTGGAACACTGAAGCTTTCTTT.

This clonotype was seen ten or more times. The chain recombines TRBV12-5 with TRBJ2-7; weak D call: TRBD2 (7 bases). V lost 5 bases and J lost 2, with 19 bases in between. CDR3 length equals 16 residues. The V gene's germline CDR1 is LGHNT and CDR2 FRNRAP. CDR3 protein: CASGLTGGLVAYEQYF. CDR3 in DNA: TGTGCTAGTGGTCTTACCGGGGGGCTCGTCGCCTACGAGCAGTACTTC.

This clonotype was seen repeatedly, ten times or more. The chain has TRBV6-1 and TRBJ2-7; 9 bases map to TRBD1. This CDR3 comprises 12 residues. Trimming took 4 bases from V and 7 from J; bases not matched to a gene: 2. Germline CDR1 reads MNHNS; CDR2 reads SASEGT. The CDR3: CASSATGGEQYF. CDR3 nucleotide sequence: TGTGCCAGCAGTGCGACAGGGGGTGAGCAGTACTTC.

The chain combines TRBV19 with TRBJ1-2; D gene uncertain. The length of the CDR3 is 16 residues. V was pared by 7 bases and J by 0 bases, with 18 bases between. Germline V gene lookup returns CDR1 LNHDA and CDR2 SQIVND (reference sequence). CDR3: CASKRQDRATNYGYTF. The CDR3 DNA sequence: TGTGCCAGTAAACGCCAGGACCGCGCAACTAACTATGGCTACACCTTC.

In its sample, this clonotype was seen a few times. The chain carries TRBV24-1 and TRBJ2-7; 11 bases are shared with TRBD1. CDR3 length equals 17 residues. J gave up 3 bases and V 4 bases, and 10 bases lay outside the gene matches. Germline V CDR1 and CDR2: KGHDR, SFDVKD. The CDR3 DNA reads as TGTGCCACCAGTGACCGGACAGGGGGCGATAGGCTCTACGAGCAGTACTTC. Amino acids: CATSDRTGGDRLYEQYF.

This clonotype was detected many times. The J gene is TRBJ2-5, the V gene TRBV6-2 or TRBV6-3; TRBD2 agrees at 10 bases. Trimming at V came to 3 bases and at J to 5 bases, leaving 15 bases not matched to a gene. This CDR3 contains 18 residues. Germline CDR1 is MNHEY and CDR2 is SVGEGT. CDR3 DNA: TGTGCCAGCAGTTATTGGCGGTTTAAGCGGGAGGGTCAGGAGACCCAGTACTTC. Its protein is CASSYWRFKREGQETQYF.

At least ten counts were recorded for this clonotype. V and J are TRBV11-2 and TRBJ2-2; TRBD1 aligns across 8 bases. The germline CDR1 and CDR2 sequences are SGHAT and FQNNGV. Trimming removed 5 bases from V and 5 bases from J; junction bases left unmatched: 4. The CDR3 is 14 amino acids. The DNA of the CDR3 is TGTGCCAGCAGCCGGGACAGGAAGACCGGGGAGCTGTTTTTT. Protein product: CASSRDRKTGELFF.

This clonotype turned up a few times. The chain combines TRBV7-8 with TRBJ2-2, with D uncertain. This CDR3 has 17 residues. Trimming cost V 3 bases and J 6 bases, with 20 bases left between them. The germline CDR1 and CDR2 sequences are SGHVS and FQNEAQ. CDR3 DNA: TGTGCCAGCAGCTTTTTTCGAGAGGAGAGCAACCCCGGGGAGCTGTTTTTT. It is translated as CASSFFREESNPGELFF.

This clonotype occurred many times. The CDR3 reads CAWDRVADGYTF. CDR3 DNA sequence: TGTGCCTGGGACAGGGTGGCAGATGGCTACACCTTC. The rearrangement uses TRBV30 and TRBJ1-2, with 7 bases fitting TRBD1. The CDR3 loop spans 12 amino acids. Germline CDR1 is GTSNPN and CDR2 is SVGIG (reference sequence). Unmatched junction bases numbered 6, after V lost 5 bases and J lost 6 bases.

This clonotype appeared many times. The rearrangement joins TRBV11-2 to TRBJ2-7; D is undetermined. V lost 3 bases and J lost 3, with 3 bases in between. CDR1 and CDR2 from the germline V gene are SGHAT and FQNNGV. This CDR3 spans 11 amino acids. This chain's CDR3 is CASSFVYEQYF. In nucleotides, the CDR3 is TGTGCCAGCAGCTTCGTCTACGAGCAGTACTTC. Full variable domain (missing parts from reference TRBV11-2 and TRBJ2-7): EAGVAQSPRYKIIEKRQSVAFWCNPISGHATLYWYQQILGQGPKLLIQFQNNGVVDDSQLPKDRFSAERLKGVDSTLKIQPAKLEDSAVYLCASSFVYEQYFGPGTRLTVT.

This clonotype was detected only a few times. The chain combines TRBV5-1 with TRBJ2-7, with 10 bases fitting TRBD2. The CDR3 is 16 residues long. The V segment lost 4 bases and the J segment 4 bases; nucleotides outside the gene matches: 11. The V gene's germline CDR1 is SGHRS and CDR2 YFSETQ. CDR3 bases: TGCGCCAGCAGCCCTAGCGGGAGTGGAAGATGGTACGAGCAGTACTTC. It is translated as CASSPSGSGRWYEQYF.

This clonotype was seen repeatedly, ten times or more. The V gene is TRBV7-9, the J gene TRBJ1-2; 8 nucleotides match TRBD1. CDR1 is SEHNR and CDR2 is FQNEAQ in the germline V gene (reference sequence). This CDR3 is 15 amino acids long. Unmatched junction bases numbered 9, after V lost 5 bases and J lost 4 bases. The CDR3 loop reads CASSPLQGAPYGYTF. The CDR3 DNA reads as TGTGCCAGCAGCCCCTTGCAGGGGGCCCCCTATGGCTACACCTTC.

This clonotype was detected only once. The genes are TRBV28 and TRBJ2-7; D gene uncertain. CDR1 and CDR2 from the germline V gene are MDHEN and SYDVKM. Trimming pared 6 bases from V and 3 bases from J, leaving 18 bases between. CDR3 size: 15 residues. The DNA of the CDR3 is TGTGCCAGCAGACCCGTCGCGAACCGCGACTACGAGCAGTACTTC. Protein sequence: CASRPVANRDYEQYF.

This clonotype was observed many times. The V call is TRBV29-1, the J call TRBJ2-7; the match to TRBD2 covers 9 bases. The CDR3 loop spans 15 amino acids. CDR1 and CDR2 from the germline V gene are SQVTM and ANQGSEA. The V segment lost 5 bases and the J segment 3 bases; nucleotides outside the gene matches: 11. Written as DNA, the CDR3 is TGCAGCGTTACGGGCGGGAGGGCCAAGGGCTACGAGCAGTACTTC. Protein sequence: CSVTGGRAKGYEQYF.

The chain has TRBV4-3 and TRBJ2-7; tentative D call: TRBD2 (5 bases). This CDR3 is 15 amino acids long. The germline V gene has CDR1 LGHNA and CDR2 YSLEER. The ends were cut back, 1 base at V and 0 bases at J, with 10 bases in the middle. In DNA form, the CDR3 reads TGCGCCAGCAGCCAAGGACGGGGTAGCTCCTACGAGCAGTACTTC. Amino acids: CASSQGRGSSYEQYF.

This clonotype was counted many times. One junction end does not reproduce the germline sequence, and a read error may be involved. The chain uses TRBV15 and TRBJ1-2; 12 bases agree with TRBD1. The CDR3 runs to 15 residues. Germline CDR1 LNHNV, CDR2 YYDKDF (reference sequence). The CDR3 here is CATSGEGQGAHGYTF. The CDR3 DNA follows: TGTGCCACCAGCGGAGAGGGACAGGGGGCGCATGGCTACACCTTC.

In regard to this clonotype: This may arise from a read error, as a much more abundant clone is one base away. The chain combines TRBV28 with TRBJ2-5; 14 bases map to TRBD2. CDR3 length: 16 residues. Germline CDR1 reads MDHEN; CDR2 reads SYDVKM. The CDR3 region is CASSPGLAGVGETKYF. DNA of the CDR3: TGTGCCAGCAGCCCGGGACTAGCGGGAGTGGGAGAGACCAAGTACTTC.

Points on this clonotype: One end of the junction does not line up with germline, which may come from a read error. This sequence joins TRBV11-2 and TRBJ2-7; maybe TRBD2 (6 bases). The CDR3 consists of 13 residues. CDR1 and CDR2 from the germline V gene are SGHAT and FQNNGV. CDR3 protein: CASSFGLSYDQYF. The CDR3 DNA reads as TGTGCCAGCAGCTTCGGACTATCCTACGATCAGTACTTC.

The CDR3 nucleotides read TGTGCCAGCAGTCCGGACAGGGATGGCTACGAGCAGTACTTC. Its protein is CASSPDRDGYEQYF. The chain uses TRBV28 and TRBJ2-7, with 8 bases matching TRBD1. Per germline, CDR1 MDHEN and CDR2 SYDVKM. V was clipped by 5 bases and J by 3 bases; unmatched bases: 6. This CDR3 is 14 amino acids long.

As for this clonotype: A much larger clone lies one base from this, so it may be a read error. The chain has TRBV30 and TRBJ2-7, with 13 bases aligning to TRBD2. This CDR3 contains 15 residues. Germline V CDR1 and CDR2: GTSNPN, SVGIG (reference sequence). The chain's CDR3 is CAWSAGTSGNLEQCF. CDR3 sequence (DNA): TGTGCCTGGAGTGCCGGGACTAGCGGGAACTTGGAGCAGTGCTTC.

Regarding this clonotype: A much bigger clone sits one base away, suggesting this may be a read error. The gene calls are TRBV6-1 and TRBJ1-6; weak D call: TRBD1 (5 bases). This CDR3 region has 11 residues. Germline V CDR1 and CDR2: MNHNS, SASEGT. This CDR3 reads CVSSEAGLPSF. In nucleotides, the CDR3 is TGTGTCAGCAGTGAAGCGGGGCTCCCCAGCTTT.

Many counts were recorded for this clonotype. One end of the junction fails to match germline, which may point to a read error. This rearrangement joins TRBV12-3 or TRBV12-4 to TRBJ2-4, with 9 bases fitting TRBD1. The CDR3 consists of 14 residues. Here the CDR3 DNA reads TGTGCCAGCAGTGAACAGGGGGCCAAAAACATTAAGTACTTC. Its translation is CASSEQGAKNIKYF.